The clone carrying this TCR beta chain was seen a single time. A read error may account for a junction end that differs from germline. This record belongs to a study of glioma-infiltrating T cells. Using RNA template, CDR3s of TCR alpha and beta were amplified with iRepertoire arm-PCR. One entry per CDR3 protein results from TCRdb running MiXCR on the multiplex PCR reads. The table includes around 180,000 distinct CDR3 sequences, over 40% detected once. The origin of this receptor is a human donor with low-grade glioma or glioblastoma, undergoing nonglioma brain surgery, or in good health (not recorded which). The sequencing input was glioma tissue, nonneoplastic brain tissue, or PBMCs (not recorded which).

The CDR3 reads CASIVPTSVGSHNEQFF. CDR3 DNA sequence: TGTGCCAGCATCGTACCGACTAGCGTCGGCTCCCACAATGAGCAGTTCTTC. The rearrangement joins TRBV28 to TRBJ2-1, with TRBD2 matching 8 bases. CDR3 length: 17 amino acids. Germline loops: CDR1 MDHEN, CDR2 SYDVKM.